These 15 T cell receptor beta chains were all obtained from the same sample, sequenced in a study of T cells in pancreatic ductal adenocarcinoma. Surgery without prior neoadjuvant therapy was the treatment of the selected pancreatic ductal adenocarcinoma patients. Some clones are missing from TCRdb's copy, which holds only in-frame ones; the method was immunoSEQ multiplex PCR. This sample has around 100,000 clones, with about 96% found just once. The sequencing sample was made of PBMCs. The source is a human donor with pancreatic ductal adenocarcinoma.

V usage is TRBV9 and J usage is TRBJ2-1; 7 nucleotides match TRBD2. This CDR3 has 15 amino acids. The V segment lost 3 bases and the J segment 5 bases; nucleotides outside the gene matches: 8. CDR1 and CDR2 from the germline V gene are SGDLS and YYNGEE. The CDR3 here is CASSASGTQHNEQFF. The DNA for the CDR3 is TGTGCCAGCAGCGCAAGCGGGACCCAGCACAATGAGCAGTTCTTC.

The V call is TRBV6-5, the J call TRBJ2-5, with TRBD2 identical over 9 bases. V lost 10 bases and J lost 5; bases outside the gene matches: 8. The CDR3 has 13 amino acids. Per the germline V gene, CDR1 is MNHEY and CDR2 is SVGAGI. Written as DNA, the CDR3 is TGTGCCACCGGGACTAGCTTGTCGGAGACCCAGTACTTC. This codes for CATGTSLSETQYF.

The CDR3 DNA is TGTGCCAGTAGTATAGGCGGGTTGGGGTCTTACAATGAGCAGTTCTTC. This codes for CASSIGGLGSYNEQFF. This chain joins TRBV19 and TRBJ2-1, with D perhaps matching TRBD2 (5 bases). This CDR3 contains 16 residues. In germline, CDR1 is LNHDA, CDR2 SQIVND (reference sequence). V shed 1 base and J shed 4 bases, with 14 bases lying between them.

This rearrangement joins TRBV19 to TRBJ1-5, with no clear D. Per germline, CDR1 LNHDA and CDR2 SQIVND (reference sequence). The V and J ends lost 4 bases and 3 bases respectively, with 7 bases between them. This CDR3 comprises 13 residues. CDR3 sequence (DNA): TGTGCCAGTAGTAGGGCTATCAATCAGCCCCAGCATTTT. Translated, it gives CASSRAINQPQHF.

CDR3 amino acids: CASSPRGARTDTQYF. CDR3 bases: TGTGCCAGCAGCCCGCGGGGGGCGCGGACAGATACGCAGTATTTT. This rearrangement joins TRBV4-2 to TRBJ2-3; the match to TRBD2 covers 8 bases. CDR1 is LGHNA and CDR2 is YNFKEQ in the germline V gene. Losses at the gene ends were 4 bases for V and 3 bases for J; bases not matched to a gene: 6. This CDR3 contains 15 residues.

The gene calls are TRBV11-2 and TRBJ1-4; D remains unclear. Germline V gene lookup returns CDR1 SGHAT and CDR2 FQNNGV. This CDR3 comprises 14 residues. Between the trimmed V and J ends, which lost 3 bases and 7 bases, there was a span of 12 bases. CDR3 sequence reads: CASSLRSRSEKLFF. The CDR3 DNA reads TGTGCCAGCAGCTTGAGGTCCAGATCTGAAAAACTGTTTTTT.

This clone was detected once. The chain couples TRBV5-1 to TRBJ2-7; D unclear. The CDR3 contains 12 residues. Trimming removed 2 bases at V and 5 bases at J, with 8 bases between. Germline V lookup: CDR1 SGHRS, CDR2 YFSETQ. CDR3 loop: CASSLSLNEQYF. The DNA for the CDR3 is TGCGCCAGCAGCTTATCCCTTAACGAGCAGTACTTC.

The chain uses TRBV11-3 and TRBJ2-5, with a tentative D call TRBD2 (7 bases). Deletions cut 5 bases from V and 9 bases from J, with 16 bases between. Germline V gene lookup returns CDR1 SGHNT and CDR2 YENEEA. This CDR3 has 13 residues. The CDR3 loop is CASSRGGGEPQYF. Written as DNA, the CDR3 is TGTGCCAGCAGCAGGGGGGGTGGGGAACCCCAGTACTTC. Using reference TRBV11-3 and TRBJ2-5 for the parts outside the CDR3, the full variable domain is EAGVVQSPRYKIIEKKQPVAFWCNPISGHNTLYWYLQNLGQGPELLIRYENEEAVDDSQLPKDRFSAERLKGVDSTLKIQPAELGDSAVYLCASSRGGGEPQYFGPGTRLLVL.

This clone came up once. This chain's CDR3 is CASSESSVEVNEQFF. The CDR3 coding sequence is TGCGCCAGCAGTGAGTCGTCGGTAGAAGTAAATGAGCAGTTCTTC. V and J are TRBV10-1 and TRBJ2-1; D unclear. Germline V CDR1 and CDR2: WNHNN, SYGVQD (reference sequence). Between the trimmed V and J ends, which lost 0 bases and 7 bases, there was a span of 13 bases. The length of the CDR3 is 15 residues.

The rearrangement joins TRBV6-1 to TRBJ2-7; D is perhaps TRBD2 (5 bases). V gave up 7 bases and J gave up 1 base, with 8 bases separating them. Germline-derived CDR1 and CDR2 are MNHNS and SASEGT. The CDR3 is made up of 12 amino acids. This CDR3 is CASMTGSYEQYF. For the CDR3, the DNA is TGTGCCAGCATGACGGGGTCCTACGAGCAGTACTTC.

The chain links TRBV4-1 to TRBJ1-1; weak D call: TRBD1 (6 bases). This CDR3 region has 19 residues. Trimming left V 2 bases short and J 5 bases short, with 27 bases between. The germline CDR1 and CDR2 sequences are MGHRA and YSYEKL. The CDR3 spells CASSQPFWTAPRVGTEAFF. CDR3 nucleotides: TGCGCCAGCAGCCAACCCTTCTGGACAGCCCCAAGGGTGGGGACTGAAGCTTTCTTT.

This chain links TRBV30 with TRBJ1-1; D gene ambiguous. CDR1 GTSNPN and CDR2 SVGIG come from the germline V gene (reference sequence). The CDR3 runs to 14 residues. V was trimmed by 4 bases and J by 6 bases, leaving 18 bases between them. This CDR3 is CAWIPSGSRPEAFF. The CDR3 nucleotides are TGTGCCTGGATCCCAAGCGGTTCGCGGCCTGAAGCTTTCTTT.

The DNA of the CDR3 is TGTGCCAGCAGTGACCCGGGTAGGGAGCAGTACTTC. Its translation is CASSDPGREQYF. This rearrangement joins TRBV6-1 to TRBJ2-7, with unresolved D. The CDR3 spans 12 residues. CDR1 is MNHNS, CDR2 SASEGT, per germline. Trimming left V 3 bases short and J 7 bases short, with 10 bases between.

This rearrangement joins TRBV18 to TRBJ1-1; 8 bases align to TRBD1. Germline assignment: CDR1 KGHSH and CDR2 LQKENI. The V gene end was trimmed by 6 bases and the J gene end by 1 base; junction bases not matched to a gene: 4. This CDR3 has 14 residues. Here the CDR3 DNA reads TGTGCCAGCTCCCCCGGGACAGGGAACACTGAAGCTTTCTTT. It codes for CASSPGTGNTEAFF.

The chain employs TRBV5-1 and TRBJ2-7; D possibly corresponds to TRBD2 (6 bases). Germline CDR1 reads SGHRS; CDR2 reads YFSETQ. V was trimmed by 4 bases and J by 6 bases, leaving 14 bases between them. The CDR3 totals 13 residues. CDR3 sequence reads: CASSTSGEGEQYF. The DNA for the CDR3 is TGCGCCAGCAGCACGTCGGGAGAGGGCGAGCAGTACTTC.